Presented here are 11 T cell receptor beta chains from one specimen sequenced in a study of cytomegalovirus exposure and HLA in healthy donors (dated by TCRdb to 2016 to 2017). The protocol used for the library was the immunoSEQ multiplex PCR assay. For the multiplex PCR, a mixture combining 60 forward primers for TCR Vbeta segments and 13 reverse primers for TCR Jbeta segments was used. This immuneACCESS table, as held by TCRdb, lists in-frame sequences with V and J called but not all clones. Of the missing ones, under half trace to an unresolved V gene in checked studies; the others have no known cause. The sample contains approximately 130,000 clones, over 8.5% of them found a single time. Jointly, the top ten make up less than 6.5% of the sample. The material sequenced was PBMCs. The receptor set was obtained from a woman in her 40s in good health and CMV-seropositive.

CDR3 bases: TGTGCCTGGAGCTACACAGATACGCAGTATTTT. This sequence encodes CAWSYTDTQYF. This chain uses TRBV30 with TRBJ2-3; D is uncertain. Germline V CDR1 and CDR2: GTSNPN, SVGIG (reference sequence). The CDR3 sequence is 11 residues long. Trimming took 3 bases from V and 2 from J, leaving 3 bases between them.

The chain links TRBV7-9 to TRBJ1-1; tentative D call: TRBD1 (5 bases). CDR3 length equals 12 residues. The V and J ends lost 8 bases and 4 bases respectively, with 11 bases between them. In germline, CDR1 is SEHNR, CDR2 FQNEAQ (reference sequence). CDR3 nucleotides: TGTGCCAGCTCAGGGTTTTTCACTGAAGCTTTCTTT. This encodes CASSGFFTEAFF.

The rearrangement uses TRBV18 and TRBJ2-3; 10 nucleotides agree with TRBD2. The CDR3 spans 15 residues. Trimming at V came to 4 bases and at J to 5 bases, leaving 6 bases not matched to a gene. CDR1 and CDR2 (germline): KGHSH, LQKENI. DNA for the CDR3: TGTGCCAGCTCACTTGGAGCGGGGGGGCAAGATACGCAGTATTTT. Translated: CASSLGAGGQDTQYF.

The chain couples TRBV19 to TRBJ2-1, with 11 bases lining up with TRBD2. CDR3 size: 15 residues. The V gene end was trimmed by 5 bases and the J gene end by 3 bases; junction bases not matched to a gene: 3. CDR1 and CDR2 from the germline V gene are LNHDA and SQIVND (reference sequence). CDR3: CASSSTSGSYNEQFF. As DNA, the CDR3 is TGTGCCAGTAGTTCCACTAGCGGGAGCTACAATGAGCAGTTCTTC. Complete variable domain (other parts from reference TRBV19 and TRBJ2-1): DGGITQSPKYLFRKEGQNVTLSCEQNLNHDAMYWYRQDPGQGLRLIYYSQIVNDFQKGDIAEGYSVSREKKESFPLTVTSAQKNPTAFYLCASSSTSGSYNEQFFGPGTRLTVL.

V and J are TRBV6-1 and TRBJ1-4; 10 nucleotides agree with TRBD1. CDR1 is MNHNS, CDR2 SASEGT, per germline. This CDR3 is built from 13 residues. The V gene end was trimmed by 9 bases and the J gene end by 5 bases; junction bases not matched to a gene: 3. The CDR3, as DNA: TGTGCCAGTACGACAGGGGGCAATGAAAAACTGTTTTTT. It specifies CASTTGGNEKLFF.

CDR3: CASSESGGAFQPQHF. CDR3 DNA sequence: TGTGCCAGCAGTGAATCGGGGGGGGCCTTTCAGCCCCAGCATTTT. This chain connects TRBV6-1 to TRBJ1-5; tentatively, D is TRBD1 (6 bases). This CDR3 has 15 residues. Germline lookup yields CDR1 MNHNS and CDR2 SASEGT. Trimming took off 2 bases at V and 6 bases at J, with 14 bases between the two ends.

The sample holds a few counts of this clone. The germline gene is not matched at one end of the junction; a read error may be the cause. The chain combines TRBV11-2 with TRBJ1-1, with D tentatively TRBD1 (6 bases). The CDR3 totals 16 residues. Germline CDR1 SGHAT, CDR2 FQNNGV. DNA for the CDR3: TGTGCCAGCAGTTTAGTAACCGGGACATCGAACACTGAAGCTTTCTTT. Protein sequence: CASSLVTGTSNTEAFF. Using reference TRBV11-2 and TRBJ1-1 for the parts outside the CDR3, the full variable domain is EAGVAQSPRYKIIEKRQSVAFWCNPISGHATLYWYQQILGQGPKLLIQFQNNGVVDDSQLPKDRFSAERLKGVDSTLKIQPAKLEDSAVYLCASSLVTGTSNTEAFFGQGTRLTVV.

In this sample, this clone turned up a few times. J is TRBJ1-1 and V is TRBV27, with D maybe TRBD1 (6 bases). The CDR3 spans 17 residues. Germline V CDR1 and CDR2: MNHEY, SMNVEV (reference sequence). Trimming removed 2 bases at V and 0 bases at J, with 16 bases between. As DNA, the CDR3 is TGTGCCAGCAGTTTAACCACACGGTGGGACATGAACACTGAAGCTTTCTTT. Amino acid sequence: CASSLTTRWDMNTEAFF.

This sequence joins TRBV11-3 and TRBJ1-1; perhaps TRBD1 as D (6 bases). Trimming shortened V by 1 base and J by 1 base, and 10 bases separated the two germline ends. The CDR3 totals 15 residues. In germline, CDR1 is SGHNT, CDR2 YENEEA. The CDR3 coding sequence is TGTGCCAGCAGCTTAGGGCCAGGGGAGAACACTGAAGCTTTCTTT. It yields the protein CASSLGPGENTEAFF.

Only a few counts were recorded for this clone. The rearrangement links TRBV2 to TRBJ2-2, with D possibly matching TRBD2 (6 bases). The CDR3 totals 14 residues. Germline V lookup: CDR1 SNHLY, CDR2 FYNNEI. The V end was cut by 7 bases, the J end by 8 bases, with 17 bases between. The CDR3 nucleotides are TGTGCCAGCAAGACGGGCAGGAGGGAGGGGGAGCTGTTTTTT. It yields the protein CASKTGRREGELFF.

This chain joins TRBV30 and TRBJ2-7; 9 bases agree with TRBD2. V trimming: 0 bases; J trimming: 3 bases; junction bases outside the gene matches: 6. There are 15 residues in the CDR3. The germline V gene encodes CDR1 GTSNPN and CDR2 SVGIG (reference sequence). The CDR3 spells CAWSVRAGGFYEQYF. The CDR3, as DNA: TGTGCCTGGAGTGTACGAGCGGGGGGCTTCTACGAGCAGTACTTC.